Below are 2 T cell receptor beta chains sequenced from a single sample in a study of blood T cell repertoires in COVID-19. Profiled with immunoSEQ multiplex PCR; TCRdb holds only in-frame clones, not every one. The sample lists roughly 350,000 clones, more than 85% occurring once. What was sequenced was PBMCs or T cells enriched from blood (not recorded which). These receptors were obtained from a woman in her twenties or thirties who had recovered from COVID-19.

The V and J genes are TRBV12-3 or TRBV12-4 and TRBJ2-7; D unresolved. The V end was cut by 5 bases, the J end by 5 bases, with 10 bases between. CDR3 length equals 12 residues. In DNA form, the CDR3 reads TGTGCCAGCAGTGGCCTCGCGGACGAGCAGTACTTC. Its protein product is CASSGLADEQYF.

CDR3 coding DNA: TGTGCCAGCAGCTTAGTCCCTAGCCACTACGAGCAGTACTTC. The encoded protein is CASSLVPSHYEQYF. The chain is built from TRBV11-3 and TRBJ2-7, with D maybe TRBD2 (5 bases). The germline gives CDR1 SGHNT, CDR2 YENEEA. Between the trimmed V and J ends, which lost 1 base and 3 bases, there was a span of 10 bases. The CDR3 covers 14 residues. Looking up the rest from reference TRBV11-3 and TRBJ2-7 gives the full variable domain: EAGVVQSPRYKIIEKKQPVAFWCNPISGHNTLYWYLQNLGQGPELLIRYENEEAVDDSQLPKDRFSAERLKGVDSTLKIQPAELGDSAVYLCASSLVPSHYEQYFGPGTRLTVT.